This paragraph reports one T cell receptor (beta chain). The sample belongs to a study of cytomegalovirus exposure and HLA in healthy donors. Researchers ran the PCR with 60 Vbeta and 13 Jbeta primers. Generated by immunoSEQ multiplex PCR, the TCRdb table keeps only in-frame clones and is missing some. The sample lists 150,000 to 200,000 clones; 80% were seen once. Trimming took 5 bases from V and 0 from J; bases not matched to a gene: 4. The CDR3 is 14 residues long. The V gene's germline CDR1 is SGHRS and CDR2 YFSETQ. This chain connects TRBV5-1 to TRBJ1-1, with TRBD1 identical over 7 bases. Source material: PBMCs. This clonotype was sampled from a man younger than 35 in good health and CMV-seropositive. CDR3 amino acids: CASSYGQVNTEAFF. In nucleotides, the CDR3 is TGCGCCAGCAGTTATGGACAGGTGAACACTGAAGCTTTCTTT.